This T cell receptor beta chain was recovered during a study of blood T cells in healthy people across ages. Study findings and constraints: Across samples, TCR beta diversity tracked strongly with naive T cell percentage.

V was clipped by 7 bases and J by 7 bases, with 8 bases between them. The CDR3 consists of 10 residues. Germline V gene data show CDR1 as DFQATT and CDR2 as SNEGSKA (reference sequence). This clonotype came up once. Its target is unknown. It was with a sample-barcoded 5' primer and a J-beta primer mix that a second PCR of roughly 7 to 12 cycles was run. Researchers report that each sample yielded at least 2.5 million CDR3-containing paired-end reads. A single record per CDR3 protein comes from TCRdb applying MiXCR to the 5' RACE reads. The table includes roughly 1.6 million distinct CDR3 sequences, almost 35% detected once.

The receptor's source is a woman aged 25 to 39 in good health. The sequenced material came from blood. The V call is TRBV20-1, the J call TRBJ2-1, with D tentatively TRBD1 (6 bases). Here the CDR3 DNA reads TGCAGTGGGACAGAGAATGAGCAGTTCTTC. It translates to CSGTENEQFF.